The clone carrying this T cell receptor (beta chain) was detected many times. Its antigen is unidentified. The data stem from a study of shared clonotypes between healthy human individuals. Germline V gene data show CDR1 as MGHRA and CDR2 as YSYEKL. V trimming: 1 base; J trimming: 6 bases; junction bases outside the gene matches: 8. The CDR3 extends over 15 amino acids. Findings and limits, study-wide: Genetic and exposure-history diversity was limited by the small donor number.

Unsorted material relied on about 90 million PBMCs as the source of genomic DNA. Ten immunoSEQ deep assay plates were used to sequence the DNA of unsorted PBMCs. TCRdb's copy holds only in-frame clones and misses some; the assay was immunoSEQ multiplex PCR. This table has about 490,000 clones, around 80% appearing once. The J gene is TRBJ2-7, the V gene TRBV4-1, with 8 bases lining up with TRBD1. The specimen was PBMCs. This TCR derives from a woman aged 40 to 49 in good health. Some clones in this sample may be carry-over from other donors' samples. The CDR3 DNA follows: TGCGCCAGCAGCCAAGCCGTAGGACAGGGCCGCGAGCAGTACTTC. Amino acid sequence: CASSQAVGQGREQYF.